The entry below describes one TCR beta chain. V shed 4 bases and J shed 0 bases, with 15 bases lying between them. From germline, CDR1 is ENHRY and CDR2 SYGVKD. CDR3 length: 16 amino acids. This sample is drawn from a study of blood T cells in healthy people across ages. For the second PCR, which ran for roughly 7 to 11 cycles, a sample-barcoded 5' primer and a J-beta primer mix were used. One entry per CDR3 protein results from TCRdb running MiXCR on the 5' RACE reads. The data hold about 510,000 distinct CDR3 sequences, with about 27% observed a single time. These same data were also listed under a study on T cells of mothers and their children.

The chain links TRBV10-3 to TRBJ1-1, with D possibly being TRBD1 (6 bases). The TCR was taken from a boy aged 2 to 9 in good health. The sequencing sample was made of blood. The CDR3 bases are TGTGCCATCAGTGGGGGACACGGAGACATGAACACTGAAGCTTTCTTT. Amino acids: CAISGGHGDMNTEAFF.